This entry describes one T cell receptor beta chain. Its antigen is unknown. As the sequencing template, cDNA was produced by extracting RNA and reverse transcribing it. Libraries were prepared by immunoSEQ multiplex PCR; TCRdb keeps only in-frame clonotypes and omits some of them. The sample has 150,000 or so clones, 45% to 50% seen once. CD4+ and CD8+ T cells were sorted from PBMCs stained for CD3, CD4 and CD8. The data were obtained in a study of CD8+ T cells in alopecia areata. In the study overall: The drug, oral tofacitinib, was given to treated patients at 5 to 10 mg twice daily.

Study conclusions and caveats: Sharing of TCRs across patients appeared less clear than in mice, possibly for HLA-related reasons. For lesional scalp, especially alopecia totalis/universalis, clonality was higher than in normal scalp.

The germline V and J ends were trimmed by 5 bases and 2 bases, with 6 bases remaining between them. CDR1 is PRHDT, CDR2 FYEKMQ, per germline (reference sequence). The CDR3 is 12 amino acids. The V and J genes are TRBV13 and TRBJ1-2; no clear D. The clonotype originates from a human donor with alopecia areata. The material was CD8+ T cells sorted from blood, obtained at week 0. CDR3 in amino acids: CASSEGNYGYTF. The CDR3, as DNA: TGTGCCAGCAGCGAAGGCAACTATGGCTACACCTTC.